This record covers a single T cell receptor (beta chain). What it binds is unknown. The sample carries other DNA sequences with the same CDR3. Libraries were prepared by immunoSEQ multiplex PCR; TCRdb keeps only in-frame clonotypes and omits some of them. The sample lists some 65,000 clones, 80% to 90% seen once, with more than 1.5% in the top ten. This sample was included in a study of CD4 T cells in relation to SARS-CoV-2 and coronaviruses. Study-wide background: Shared crossreactive spike epitopes were mapped to their HLA restriction.

Broader study findings: Samples before the pandemic and after infection were not matched within any donor. This crossreactivity analysis covered spike protein alone, no other viral proteins.

Unexposed donor CD4+ T cells date from 2011-2018, before the COVID-19 pandemic. Cryopreserved PBMCs were CD4-enriched, then split into naive and memory cells. The CDR3 totals 16 residues. The V and J ends lost 5 bases and 10 bases respectively, with 23 bases between them. CDR1 is LNHDA, CDR2 SQIVND, per germline (reference sequence). The sequencing sample was made of memory CD4+ T cells from PBMCs. The chain is built from TRBV19 and TRBJ2-2; TRBD1 or TRBD2 may be the D gene (5 bases each). The receptor was derived from a human donor in good health. The CDR3 DNA sequence: TGTGCCAGTAGTGGGTGGGGCCGGGACCCCAGGTCGGAGCTGTTTTTT. Protein product: CASSGWGRDPRSELFF.